This TCR beta chain was captured in a study of radiotherapy plus CTLA-4 blockade in lung cancer. Study summary: Objective responses were documented in 15% to 20% of patients, with disease control in just over 30%.

Some clones are missing from TCRdb's copy, which holds only in-frame ones; the method was immunoSEQ multiplex PCR. The sample consists of about 45,000 clones, roughly four fifths of them appearing once. V lost 4 bases and J lost 6, with 15 bases in between. Germline V gene lookup returns CDR1 SQVTM and CDR2 ANQGSEA. The CDR3 covers 13 residues. This chain links TRBV29-1 with TRBJ1-2; the D gene is possibly TRBD1 (5 bases). This sample comprised peripheral blood, obtained from a patient treated with radiotherapy plus ipilimumab. The origin of this receptor is a human donor with non-small cell lung cancer who had a complete response to radiotherapy plus ipilimumab. The CDR3 sequence: CSVAGPHRDGYTF. In DNA form, the CDR3 reads TGCAGCGTTGCAGGGCCCCACCGGGATGGCTACACCTTC. Drawing the rest from reference TRBV29-1 and TRBJ1-2, the complete variable domain is SAVISQKPSRDICQRGTSLTIQCQVDSQVTMMFWYRQQPGQSLTLIATANQGSEATYESGFVIDKFPISRPNLTFSTLTVSNMSPEDSSIYLCSVAGPHRDGYTFGSGTRLTVV.